The present T cell receptor beta chain was sequenced within a study of blood T cell repertoires in COVID-19. For the study at large: COVID-19 samples, acute and convalescent, were from the United States, Italy and Spain. T cells, B-cell-depleted T cells, or PBMCs provided the cDNA or gDNA that served as material.

Trimming cost V 3 bases and J 0 bases, with 12 bases left between them. This CDR3 comprises 15 residues. In germline, CDR1 is DFQATT, CDR2 SNEGSKA (reference sequence). Authors' processing steps: The assay estimated nucleated cells by amplifying reference gene primers. Sequencing was performed with immunoSEQ multiplex PCR; in TCRdb, only in-frame clones are kept and a portion is missing. That table is the source of V, J and clone size, and D and trimming were worked out from the DNA. The repertoire consists of approximately 280,000 clones, with 80% to 95% occurring once and the leading ten covering 6% to 7%. It was during active infection that Seattle patients were enrolled and then longitudinally followed.

V and J are TRBV20-1 and TRBJ2-1; tentatively, D is TRBD1 (5 bases). The specimen was peripheral blood. This receptor was identified in a woman aged 30 to 39 with COVID-19, enrolled during active disease. In nucleotides, the CDR3 is TGCAGTGCTAGTCCCTGGGGCGACTCCTACAATGAGCAGTTCTTC. Amino acids: CSASPWGDSYNEQFF.